The rows below give T cell receptor beta chains drawn from one sample of a study of T cells in Graves' hyperthyroidism and ophthalmopathy. TCRdb used MiXCR to reprocess the multiplex PCR reads, holding one entry per CDR3 protein. The table has 500,000 to 800,000 distinct CDR3 sequences, about 45% seen once. Material: peripheral blood or thyroid tissue (not recorded which). The receptors shown here come from an adult man with Graves' disease, either hyperthyroidism or ophthalmopathy (not recorded which). The CDR3 runs from the conserved cysteine through the conserved F or W. A D gene is named only where the DNA matches it firmly. Size values are once, few and many counts, or a class for expanded clones, and some rows have none.

clone_size	d_call	v_call	j_call	cdr3_length	cdr3_aa	cdr3_nt
-	-	TRBV20-1	TRBJ1-4	14	CSARDGQGSGKLFF	TGCAGTGCTAGAGATGGGCAGGGGAGTGGAAAACTGTTTTTT
-	-	TRBV7-9	TRBJ2-6	13	CTSSLGAANVLTF	TGTACCAGCAGCTTAGGAGCGGCCAACGTCCTGACTTTC
-	-	TRBV25-1	TRBJ1-5	13	CASRERGNQPQHF	TGTGCCAGCAGGGAAAGGGGCAATCAGCCCCAGCATTTT
few	TRBD1	TRBV10-3	TRBJ2-7	13	CASSKGQAGEQYF	TGTGCCAGCAGTAAGGGACAGGCGGGCGAGCAGTACTTC
-	-	TRBV7-9	TRBJ2-5	16	CASSLEAGFHQETQYF	TGTGCCAGCAGCTTAGAGGCCGGGTTTCACCAAGAGACCCAGTACTTC
many	-	TRBV20-1	TRBJ1-5	13	CSASFSSNQPQHF	TGCAGTGCTAGCTTCAGCAGCAATCAGCCCCAGCATTTT
few	-	TRBV6-5	TRBJ1-1	13	CASSDPTYTEAFF	TGTGCCAGCAGTGACCCCACTTACACTGAAGCTTTCTTT
-	TRBD1	TRBV25-1	TRBJ1-6	12	CPRTGIFSPLHF	TGTCCCAGGACAGGGATATTTTCACCCCTCCACTTT
many	TRBD1	TRBV29-1	TRBJ1-2	12	CSVAGTGSGYTF	TGCAGCGTGGCCGGGACAGGGTCTGGCTACACCTTC
many	-	TRBV10-3	TRBJ1-6	14	CASSPEGKNSPLHF	TGTGCCAGCAGTCCCGAAGGAAAGAATTCACCCCTCCACTTT
many	-	TRBV20-1	TRBJ1-1	10	CSARVTEAFF	TGCAGTGCTAGAGTCACTGAAGCTTTCTTT
many	TRBD1	TRBV29-1	TRBJ2-2	14	CSVEGQGWRRELFF	TGCAGCGTTGAGGGACAGGGGTGGCGAAGGGAGCTGTTTTTT
many	TRBD2	TRBV7-6	TRBJ2-5	16	CASSFGRLAGQETQYF	TGTGCCAGCAGCTTTGGCCGACTAGCGGGCCAAGAGACCCAGTACTTC
-	-	TRBV7-2	TRBJ2-5	12	CARTGRQETQYF	TGTGCCAGAACAGGAAGACAGGAGACCCAGTACTTC
many	-	TRBV29-1	TRBJ1-1	12	CSVGWGNTEAFF	TGCAGCGTTGGGTGGGGAAACACTGAAGCTTTCTTT
many	-	TRBV2	TRBJ1-5	14	CASSEGTRVQPQHF	TGTGCCAGCAGTGAAGGGACAAGGGTACAGCCCCAGCATTTT
few	-	TRBV29-1	TRBJ2-7	13	CAGGTRTTYEQYF	TGTGCCGGGGGGACACGAACAACCTACGAGCAGTACTTC
-	-	TRBV20-1	TRBJ2-5	15	CSADPGTVIKETQYF	TGCAGTGCTGACCCCGGGACGGTCATCAAAGAGACCCAGTACTTC
-	-	TRBV6-1	TRBJ2-5	15	CASSEASRGRETQYF	TGTGCCAGCAGTGAAGCCTCACGGGGTCGAGAGACCCAGTACTTC
many	-	TRBV20-1	TRBJ1-2	13	CSAREGENYGYTF	TGCAGTGCTAGAGAAGGCGAGAACTATGGCTACACCTTC
-	TRBD2	TRBV20-1	TRBJ2-7	17	CSARGATSGSSSYEQYF	TGCAGTGCTAGAGGGGCCACTAGCGGGTCGAGCTCCTACGAGCAGTACTTC
-	-	TRBV7-2	TRBJ2-7	14	CASSYVRVPYEQYF	TGTGCCAGCAGTTATGTCAGGGTACCCTACGAGCAGTACTTC
-	TRBD1	TRBV11-2	TRBJ1-4	15	CASSSGQGSGEKLFF	TGTGCCAGCAGTTCGGGACAGGGCTCGGGTGAAAAACTGTTTTTT
-	TRBD1	TRBV9	TRBJ1-1	15	CASSGPGQGAFEAFF	TGTGCCAGCAGCGGACCCGGACAGGGCGCCTTTGAAGCTTTCTTT
-	TRBD1	TRBV9	TRBJ2-7	14	CASSQGRGLYEQYF	TGTGCCAGCAGCCAAGGCAGGGGGCTCTACGAGCAGTACTTC
-	-	TRBV7-2	TRBJ1-1	14	CASSPQAGSTEAFF	TGTGCCAGCAGCCCCCAGGCCGGCAGCACTGAAGCTTTCTTT
-	-	TRBV5-1	TRBJ2-7	15	CASSLGVGTLYEQYF	TGCGCCAGCAGCTTGGGTGTTGGGACACTCTACGAGCAGTACTTC
many	-	TRBV29-1	TRBJ1-2	13	CSVEVTENYGYTF	TGCAGCGTTGAGGTCACGGAGAACTATGGCTACACCTTC
-	-	TRBV19	TRBJ1-5	15	CASSISGRRNQPQHF	TGTGCCAGTAGTATATCAGGACGTCGCAATCAGCCCCAGCATTTT
-	TRBD1	TRBV29-1	TRBJ2-2	14	CSVTRDRNTGELFF	TGCAGCGTAACCCGGGACAGAAACACCGGGGAGCTGTTTTTT